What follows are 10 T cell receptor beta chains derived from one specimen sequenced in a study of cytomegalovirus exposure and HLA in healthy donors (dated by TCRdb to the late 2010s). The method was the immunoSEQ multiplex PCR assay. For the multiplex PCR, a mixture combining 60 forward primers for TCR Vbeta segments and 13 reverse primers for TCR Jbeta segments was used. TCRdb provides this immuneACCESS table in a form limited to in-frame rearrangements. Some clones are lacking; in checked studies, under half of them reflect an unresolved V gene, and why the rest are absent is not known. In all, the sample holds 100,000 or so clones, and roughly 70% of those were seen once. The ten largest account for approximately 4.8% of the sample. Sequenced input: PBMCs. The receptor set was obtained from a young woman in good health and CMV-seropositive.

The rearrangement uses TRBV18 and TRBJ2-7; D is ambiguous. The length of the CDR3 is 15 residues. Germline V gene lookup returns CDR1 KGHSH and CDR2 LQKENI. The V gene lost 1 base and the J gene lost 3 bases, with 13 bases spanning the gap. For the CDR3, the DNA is TGTGCCAGCTCACCACTTCGCGGCAGCCTCTACGAGCAGTACTTC. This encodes CASSPLRGSLYEQYF.

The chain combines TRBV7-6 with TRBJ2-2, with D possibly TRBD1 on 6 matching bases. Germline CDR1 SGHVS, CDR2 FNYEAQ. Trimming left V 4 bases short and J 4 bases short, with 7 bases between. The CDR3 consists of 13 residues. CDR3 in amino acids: CASSYRATGELFF. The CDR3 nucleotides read TGTGCCAGCAGCTACAGGGCCACCGGGGAGCTGTTTTTT.

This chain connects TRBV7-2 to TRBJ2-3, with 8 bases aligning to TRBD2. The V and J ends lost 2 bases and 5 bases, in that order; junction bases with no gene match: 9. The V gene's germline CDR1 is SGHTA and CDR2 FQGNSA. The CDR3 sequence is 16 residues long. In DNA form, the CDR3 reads TGTGCCAGCAGCTTAAGGGCTAGCGGGTCTGGAGATACGCAGTATTTT. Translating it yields CASSLRASGSGDTQYF.

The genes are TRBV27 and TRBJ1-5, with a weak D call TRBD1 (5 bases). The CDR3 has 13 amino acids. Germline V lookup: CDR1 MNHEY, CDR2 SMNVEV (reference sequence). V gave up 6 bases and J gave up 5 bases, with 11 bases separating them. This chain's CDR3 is CASRPWGDQPQHF. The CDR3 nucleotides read TGTGCCAGCAGACCCTGGGGGGATCAGCCCCAGCATTTT.

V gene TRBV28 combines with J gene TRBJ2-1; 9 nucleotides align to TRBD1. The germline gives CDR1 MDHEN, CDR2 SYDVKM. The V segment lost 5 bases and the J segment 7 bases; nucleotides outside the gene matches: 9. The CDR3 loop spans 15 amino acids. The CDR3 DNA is TGTGCCAGCAGTGCACCCGGGACAGGGTCGAATGAGCAGTTCTTC. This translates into CASSAPGTGSNEQFF. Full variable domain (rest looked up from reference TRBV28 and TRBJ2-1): DVKVTQSSRYLVKRTGEKVFLECVQDMDHENMFWYRQDPGLGLRLIYFSYDVKMKEKGDIPEGYSVSREKKERFSLILESASTNQTSMYLCASSAPGTGSNEQFFGPGTRLTVL.

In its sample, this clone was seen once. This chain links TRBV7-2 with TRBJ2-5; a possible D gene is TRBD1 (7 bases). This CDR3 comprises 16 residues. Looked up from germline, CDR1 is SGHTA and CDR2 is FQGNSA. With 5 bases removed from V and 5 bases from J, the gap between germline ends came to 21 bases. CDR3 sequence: CASSATTGRSLETQYF. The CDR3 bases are TGTGCCAGCAGCGCAACGACAGGGAGGTCGCTGGAGACCCAGTACTTC.

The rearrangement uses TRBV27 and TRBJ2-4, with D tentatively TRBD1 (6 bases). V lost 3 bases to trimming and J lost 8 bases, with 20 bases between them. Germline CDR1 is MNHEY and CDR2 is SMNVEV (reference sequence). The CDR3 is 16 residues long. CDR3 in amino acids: CASSLRATGTVDIQYF. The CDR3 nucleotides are TGTGCCAGCAGTTTGCGGGCGACAGGAACGGTGGACATTCAGTACTTC.

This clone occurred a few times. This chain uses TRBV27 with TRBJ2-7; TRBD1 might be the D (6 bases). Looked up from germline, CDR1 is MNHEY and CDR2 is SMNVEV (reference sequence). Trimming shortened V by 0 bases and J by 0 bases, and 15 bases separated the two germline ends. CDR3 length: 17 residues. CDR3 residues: CASSLSATRGSSYEQYF. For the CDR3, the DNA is TGTGCCAGCAGTTTATCGGCGACCAGGGGATCCTCCTACGAGCAGTACTTC.

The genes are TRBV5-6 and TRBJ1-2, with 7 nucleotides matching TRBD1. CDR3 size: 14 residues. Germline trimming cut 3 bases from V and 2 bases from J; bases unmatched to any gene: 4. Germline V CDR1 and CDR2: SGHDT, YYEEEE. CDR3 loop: CASSYPGQNYGYTF. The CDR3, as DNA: TGTGCCAGCAGCTACCCGGGACAGAACTATGGCTACACCTTC.

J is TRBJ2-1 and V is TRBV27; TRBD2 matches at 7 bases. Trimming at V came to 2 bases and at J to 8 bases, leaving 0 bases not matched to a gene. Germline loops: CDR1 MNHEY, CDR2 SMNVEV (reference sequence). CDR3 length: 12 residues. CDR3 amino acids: CASSLGGDEQFF. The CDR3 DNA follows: TGTGCCAGCAGTTTAGGGGGGGATGAGCAGTTCTTC.